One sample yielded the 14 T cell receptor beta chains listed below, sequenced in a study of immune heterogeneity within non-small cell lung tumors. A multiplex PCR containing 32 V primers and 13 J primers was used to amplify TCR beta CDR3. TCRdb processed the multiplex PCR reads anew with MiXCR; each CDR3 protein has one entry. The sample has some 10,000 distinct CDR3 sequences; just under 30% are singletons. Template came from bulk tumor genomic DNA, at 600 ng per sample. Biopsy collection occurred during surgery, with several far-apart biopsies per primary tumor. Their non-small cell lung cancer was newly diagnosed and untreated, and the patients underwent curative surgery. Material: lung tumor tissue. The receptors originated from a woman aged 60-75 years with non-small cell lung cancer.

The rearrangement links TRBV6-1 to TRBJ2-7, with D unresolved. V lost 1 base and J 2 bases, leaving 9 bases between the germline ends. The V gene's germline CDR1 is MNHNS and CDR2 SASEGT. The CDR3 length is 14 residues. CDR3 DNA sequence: TGTGCCAGCAGTGAAGAAGGGCCCACCTACGAGCAGTACTTC. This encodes CASSEEGPTYEQYF.

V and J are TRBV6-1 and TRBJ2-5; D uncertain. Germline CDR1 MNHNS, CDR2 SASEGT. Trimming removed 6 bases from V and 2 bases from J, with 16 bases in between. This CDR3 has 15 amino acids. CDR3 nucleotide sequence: TGTGCCAGCAGCGACCCCCGAATAAGGCAAGAGACCCAGTACTTC. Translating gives CASSDPRIRQETQYF.

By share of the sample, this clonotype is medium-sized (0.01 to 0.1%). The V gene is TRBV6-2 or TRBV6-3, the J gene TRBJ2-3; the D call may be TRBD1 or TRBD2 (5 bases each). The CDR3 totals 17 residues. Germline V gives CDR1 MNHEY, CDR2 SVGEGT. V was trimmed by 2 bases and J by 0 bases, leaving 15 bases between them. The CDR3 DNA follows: TGTGCCAGCAGTTACCAGTATGGGACCACTAGCACAGATACGCAGTATTTT. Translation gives CASSYQYGTTSTDTQYF.

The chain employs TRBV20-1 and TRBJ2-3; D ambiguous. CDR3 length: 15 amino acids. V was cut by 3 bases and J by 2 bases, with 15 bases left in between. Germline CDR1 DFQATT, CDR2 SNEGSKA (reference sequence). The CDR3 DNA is TGCAGTGCTAGGGTAGAGGAGTGGGTCACAGATACGCAGTATTTT. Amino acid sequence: CSARVEEWVTDTQYF.

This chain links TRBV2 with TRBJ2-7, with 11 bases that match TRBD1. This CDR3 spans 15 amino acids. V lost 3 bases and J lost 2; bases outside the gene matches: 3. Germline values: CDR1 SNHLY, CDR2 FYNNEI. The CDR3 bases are TGTGCCAGCAGTGAGGACAGGGGGCTCCCCTACGAGCAGTACTTC. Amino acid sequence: CASSEDRGLPYEQYF.

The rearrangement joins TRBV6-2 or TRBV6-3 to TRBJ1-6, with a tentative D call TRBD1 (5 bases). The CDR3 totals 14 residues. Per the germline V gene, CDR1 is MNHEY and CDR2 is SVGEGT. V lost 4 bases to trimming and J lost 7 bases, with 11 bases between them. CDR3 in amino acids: CASSFGTWNSPLHF. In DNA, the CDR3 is TGTGCCAGCAGTTTCGGGACCTGGAATTCACCCCTCCACTTT.

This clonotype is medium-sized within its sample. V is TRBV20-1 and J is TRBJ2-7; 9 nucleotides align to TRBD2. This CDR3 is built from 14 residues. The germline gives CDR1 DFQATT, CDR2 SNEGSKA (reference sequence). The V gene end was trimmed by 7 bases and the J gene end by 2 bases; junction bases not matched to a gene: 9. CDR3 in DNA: TGCAGTGGGGAACTAGCGGGTGGGACCTACGAGCAGTACTTC. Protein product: CSGELAGGTYEQYF.

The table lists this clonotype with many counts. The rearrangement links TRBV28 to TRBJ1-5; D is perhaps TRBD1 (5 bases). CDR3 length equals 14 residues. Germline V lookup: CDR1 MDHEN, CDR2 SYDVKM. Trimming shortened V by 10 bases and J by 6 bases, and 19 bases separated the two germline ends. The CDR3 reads CATTRQGGPQPQHF. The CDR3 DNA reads TGTGCCACGACTCGGCAGGGAGGGCCTCAGCCCCAGCATTTT. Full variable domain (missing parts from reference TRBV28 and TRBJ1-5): DVKVTQSSRYLVKRTGEKVFLECVQDMDHENMFWYRQDPGLGLRLIYFSYDVKMKEKGDIPEGYSVSREKKERFSLILESASTNQTSMYLCATTRQGGPQPQHFGDGTRLSIL.

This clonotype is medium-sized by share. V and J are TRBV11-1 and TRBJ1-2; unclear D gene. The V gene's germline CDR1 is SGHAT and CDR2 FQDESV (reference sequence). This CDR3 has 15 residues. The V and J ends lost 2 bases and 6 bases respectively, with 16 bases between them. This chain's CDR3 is CASSLSTASLDGYTF. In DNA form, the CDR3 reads TGTGCCAGCAGCTTATCTACAGCCTCCCTGGATGGCTACACCTTC.

The CDR3 DNA follows: TGTGCCACCAGTGATTTGAGAGGGCTCTCTAATGAAAAACTGTTTTTT. Protein product: CATSDLRGLSNEKLFF. The J gene is TRBJ1-4, the V gene TRBV24-1, with D uncertain. V was clipped by 0 bases and J by 3 bases, with 10 bases between them. Germline V CDR1 and CDR2: KGHDR, SFDVKD. CDR3 length equals 16 residues.

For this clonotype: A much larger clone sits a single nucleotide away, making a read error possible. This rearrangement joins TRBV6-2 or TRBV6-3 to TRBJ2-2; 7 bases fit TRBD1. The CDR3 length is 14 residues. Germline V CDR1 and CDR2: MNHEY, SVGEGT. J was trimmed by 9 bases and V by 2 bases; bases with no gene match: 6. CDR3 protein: CASSYEGAERELFF. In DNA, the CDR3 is TGTGCCAGCAGTTACGAGGGGGCGGAGAGGGAGCTGTTTTTT.

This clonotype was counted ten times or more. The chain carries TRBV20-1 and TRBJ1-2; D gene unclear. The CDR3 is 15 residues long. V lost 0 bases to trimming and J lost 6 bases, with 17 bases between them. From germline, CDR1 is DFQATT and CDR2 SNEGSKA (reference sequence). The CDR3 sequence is CSARDIKGLGDGYTF. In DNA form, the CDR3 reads TGCAGTGCTAGAGATATAAAGGGCCTTGGGGATGGCTACACCTTC.

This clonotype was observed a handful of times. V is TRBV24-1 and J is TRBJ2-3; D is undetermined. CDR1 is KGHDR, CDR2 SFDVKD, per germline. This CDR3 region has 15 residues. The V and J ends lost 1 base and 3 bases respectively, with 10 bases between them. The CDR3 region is CATSDFLLGTDTQYF. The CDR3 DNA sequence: TGTGCCACCAGTGATTTCCTCCTCGGGACAGATACGCAGTATTTT.

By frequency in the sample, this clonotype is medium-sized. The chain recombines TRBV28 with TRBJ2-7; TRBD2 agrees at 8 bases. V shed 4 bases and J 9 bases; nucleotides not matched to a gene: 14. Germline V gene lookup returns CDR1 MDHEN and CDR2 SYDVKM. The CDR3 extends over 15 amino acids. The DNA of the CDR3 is TGTGCCAGCAGTTCGCCGACTAGCGCAGTCTTCTTGCAGTACTTC. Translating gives CASSSPTSAVFLQYF.